The present T cell receptor (beta chain) was sequenced within a study of T cell changes during pregnancy in multiple sclerosis. CDR1 is MGHRA and CDR2 is YSYEKL in the germline V gene. V shed 5 bases and J 5 bases; nucleotides not matched to a gene: 5. CDR3 size: 15 residues. Sequenced by immunoSEQ multiplex PCR; TCRdb stores in-frame clones only, minus some. The sample holds roughly 40,000 clones, around 90% seen once. This TCR derives from a female donor with multiple sclerosis, enrolled in a pregnancy study. This specimen was CD4+ T cells from peripheral blood mononuclear cells, taken before pregnancy. The chain is built from TRBV4-1 and TRBJ2-1; TRBD1 agrees at 11 bases. DNA for the CDR3: TGCGCCAGCAGCTTTCGGGACAGGGGGAACAATGAGCAGTTCTTC. Its translation: CASSFRDRGNNEQFF.